The 9 T cell receptor beta chains reported below all come from one sample, sequenced in a study of shared clonotypes between healthy human individuals. Method: immunoSEQ multiplex PCR; TCRdb's copy keeps in-frame clones and lacks some. The sample has some 500,000 clones; around 77% are singletons. The sequencing input was PBMCs. These receptors all stem from a woman aged 35 to 49 in good health. Some clones in this sample may be carry-over from other donors' samples.

Points on this clone: This likely came from a read error, as a far larger clone is one base away. V gene TRBV10-3 combines with J gene TRBJ1-2; TRBD1 matches 10 bases. The CDR3 length is 13 residues. Germline V CDR1 and CDR2: ENHRY, SYGVKD. The CDR3 is CATSESGQGGYTF. DNA of the CDR3: TGTGCCACCAGTGAGTCGGGACAGGGGGGCTACACCTTC.

In DNA, the CDR3 is TGTGCCAGCAGTGATATCGGGCCACAAGAGACCCAGTACTTC. The encoded protein is CASSDIGPQETQYF. This chain uses TRBV6-1 with TRBJ2-5; D gene ambiguous. The CDR3 consists of 14 residues. The V gene lost 3 bases and the J gene lost 2 bases, with 10 bases spanning the gap. Germline loops: CDR1 MNHNS, CDR2 SASEGT.

This chain links TRBV7-9 with TRBJ2-7, with 9 nucleotides matching TRBD1. The CDR3 spans 15 residues. From germline, CDR1 is SEHNR and CDR2 FQNEAQ (reference sequence). V shed 1 base and J 2 bases; nucleotides not matched to a gene: 3. The CDR3, as DNA: TGTGCCAGCAGCTTAGGGGGACAGGGCCCCTACGAGCAGTACTTC. Translation gives CASSLGGQGPYEQYF.

V is TRBV7-9 and J is TRBJ1-3; no clear D gene. CDR1 SEHNR and CDR2 FQNEAQ come from the germline V gene (reference sequence). Between the trimmed V and J ends, which lost 1 base and 0 bases, there was a span of 4 bases. This CDR3 region has 14 residues. The CDR3 here is CASSLVYSGNTIYF. The CDR3 coding sequence is TGTGCCAGCAGCTTAGTATACTCTGGAAACACCATATATTTT.

The V and J genes are TRBV5-1 and TRBJ1-1, with 10 bases matching TRBD1. V was pared by 3 bases and J by 6 bases, with 8 bases of the junction left unmatched. Germline V gene data show CDR1 as SGHRS and CDR2 as YFSETQ. This CDR3 region has 15 residues. DNA of the CDR3: TGCGCCAGCAGCTCACTCGGACAGGGGGACGCTGAAGCTTTCTTT. This gives the protein CASSSLGQGDAEAFF.

This clone has only one observation. V gene TRBV29-1 combines with J gene TRBJ2-7; 8 nucleotides line up with TRBD1. The CDR3 loop spans 12 amino acids. V lost 4 bases, J lost 6 bases, and 5 bases stayed unmatched. The germline CDR1 and CDR2 sequences are SQVTM and ANQGSEA. The CDR3 bases are TGCAGCGTTGGCCCGACAGGGGTCGAGCAGTACTTC. Protein product: CSVGPTGVEQYF.

The V call is TRBV7-3, the J call TRBJ1-5; D unresolved. The CDR3 spans 15 residues. V lost 2 bases and J 0 bases, leaving 8 bases between the germline ends. CDR1 SGHTA and CDR2 FQGTGA come from the germline V gene. CDR3 in DNA: TGTGCCAGCAGCTTAGACGGATTTAGCAATCAGCCCCAGCATTTT. Amino acids: CASSLDGFSNQPQHF.

The gene calls are TRBV5-1 and TRBJ2-7; 9 bases map to TRBD1. Germline V lookup: CDR1 SGHRS, CDR2 YFSETQ. This CDR3 contains 15 residues. The V and J ends lost 4 bases and 4 bases, in that order; junction bases with no gene match: 9. In DNA, the CDR3 is TGCGCCAGCAGCCCGGATCCGGGACAGGGATACGAGCAGTACTTC. Translated, it gives CASSPDPGQGYEQYF.

The rearrangement joins TRBV7-9 to TRBJ1-2; tentative D call: TRBD1 (6 bases). Germline CDR1 reads SEHNR; CDR2 reads FQNEAQ (reference sequence). Trimming stripped 1 base from V and 13 bases from J, with 13 bases between. CDR3 length equals 12 residues. CDR3: CASSLVFQGSTF. The DNA of the CDR3 is TGTGCCAGCAGCTTAGTTTTCCAGGGGAGCACCTTC.